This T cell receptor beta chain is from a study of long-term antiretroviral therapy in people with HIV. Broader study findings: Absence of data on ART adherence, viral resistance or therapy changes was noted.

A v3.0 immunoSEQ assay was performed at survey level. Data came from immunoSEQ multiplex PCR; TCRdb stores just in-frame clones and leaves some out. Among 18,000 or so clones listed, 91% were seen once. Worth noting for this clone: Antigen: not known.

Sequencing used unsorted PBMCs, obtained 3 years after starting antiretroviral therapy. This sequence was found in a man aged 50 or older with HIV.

The CDR3 DNA reads as TGTGCCAGCAGCTTTGACGCTACCCTACAAGAGACCCAGTACTTC. Its protein is CASSFDATLQETQYF. The chain has TRBV7-7 and TRBJ2-5; D unclear. This CDR3 contains 15 residues. V was clipped by 3 bases and J by 2 bases, with 13 bases between them. Germline V gene lookup returns CDR1 SSHAT and CDR2 FNYEAQ (reference sequence). The full variable domain, completed using reference TRBV7-7 and TRBJ2-5, is GAGVSQSPRYKVTKRGQDVTLRCDPISSHATLYWYQQALGQGPEFLTYFNYEAQPDKSGLPSDRFSAERPEGSISTLTIQRTEQRDSAMYRCASSFDATLQETQYFGPGTRLLVL.